Shown below are 14 T cell receptor beta chains from a single sample sequenced in a study of blood T cell repertoires in COVID-19. TCRdb's table, derived via immunoSEQ multiplex PCR, lists solely in-frame clones and lacks some. The sample carries about 90,000 clones, over 80% recorded once. Specimen: peripheral blood. The receptor source for this set is a man aged 45-65 years with acute or convalescent COVID-19.

The chain recombines TRBV6-6 with TRBJ2-1, with 10 bases lining up with TRBD2. This CDR3 region has 15 residues. J was trimmed by 7 bases and V by 8 bases; bases with no gene match: 11. CDR1 is MNHNY and CDR2 is SVGAGI in the germline V gene (reference sequence). The CDR3 loop reads CASQWGAGGGNEQFF. The CDR3 nucleotides read TGTGCCAGCCAATGGGGAGCGGGGGGGGGAAATGAGCAGTTCTTC.

V is TRBV4-2 and J is TRBJ1-2; 11 positions match TRBD1. CDR1 and CDR2 from the germline V gene are LGHNA and YNFKEQ. The CDR3 length is 15 residues. J lost 7 bases, V lost 0 bases, and 4 bases had no gene match. CDR3 sequence (DNA): TGTGCCAGCAGCCAAGAAGGACAGGGGGCAAGTGGCTACACCTTC. It codes for CASSQEGQGASGYTF.

The chain uses TRBV5-4 and TRBJ1-2, with a possible D match to TRBD1 (5 bases). There are 14 residues in the CDR3. V was shortened by 3 bases and J by 6 bases, with 15 bases between the two germline ends. CDR1 and CDR2 (germline): SGHNT, YYREEE (reference sequence). The DNA for the CDR3 is TGTGCCAGCAGCTCTCCCGGAGGGGCGGATGGCTACACCTTC. Its protein is CASSSPGGADGYTF.

The CDR3 nucleotides are TGTGCCAGCAGCTCTAGCGGGGGGGCAGATACGCAGTATTTT. It encodes CASSSSGGADTQYF. The chain couples TRBV7-9 to TRBJ2-3; 12 bases are shared with TRBD2. This CDR3 has 14 residues. Germline lookup yields CDR1 SEHNR and CDR2 FQNEAQ (reference sequence). Germline trimming cut 4 bases from V and 4 bases from J; bases unmatched to any gene: 0.

The chain uses TRBV7-8 and TRBJ1-3; 8 bases map to TRBD1. Germline CDR1 reads SGHVS; CDR2 reads FQNEAQ. Trimming removed 1 base from V and 0 bases from J; junction bases left unmatched: 2. This CDR3 comprises 16 residues. CDR3 sequence reads: CASSLGQGNSGNTIYF. The DNA of the CDR3 is TGTGCCAGCAGCTTAGGACAGGGGAACTCTGGAAACACCATATATTTT.

The chain carries TRBV18 and TRBJ2-7, with D perhaps matching TRBD1 (5 bases). Germline-derived CDR1 and CDR2 are KGHSH and LQKENI. V was shortened by 0 bases and J by 0 bases, with 9 bases between the two germline ends. The CDR3 is 15 residues long. DNA of the CDR3: TGTGCCAGCTCACCACCAGGGGTCCCCTCCTACGAGCAGTACTTC. Protein sequence: CASSPPGVPSYEQYF.

This clone was observed a handful of times. The chain links TRBV6-5 to TRBJ2-7; 9 bases align to TRBD1. Germline values: CDR1 MNHEY, CDR2 SVGAGI. V lost 4 bases and J lost 2; bases outside the gene matches: 6. The CDR3 spans 15 residues. The CDR3 nucleotides are TGTGCCAGCAGTTTCTCGACAGGGGGTGCCTACGAGCAGTACTTC. Protein sequence: CASSFSTGGAYEQYF.

The chain couples TRBV15 to TRBJ1-4, with 7 positions matching TRBD1. CDR3 size: 15 residues. CDR1 LNHNV and CDR2 YYDKDF come from the germline V gene (reference sequence). J was trimmed by 0 bases and V by 8 bases; bases with no gene match: 6. CDR3 residues: CATQRGQATNEKLFF. The CDR3 nucleotides are TGTGCCACCCAAAGGGGGCAGGCAACTAATGAAAAACTGTTTTTT.

V gene TRBV6-5 combines with J gene TRBJ2-6; D is uncertain. Germline loops: CDR1 MNHEY, CDR2 SVGAGI. This CDR3 has 14 amino acids. Trimming pared 10 bases from V and 2 bases from J, leaving 12 bases between. CDR3 in DNA: TGTGCCACCCAGATAAGTACTGGGGCCAACGTCCTGACTTTC. It encodes CATQISTGANVLTF.

CDR3 sequence (DNA): TGTGCCTGGAGCACAGGGGATTCAACTAATGAAAAACTGTTTTTT. This translates into CAWSTGDSTNEKLFF. The chain is built from TRBV30 and TRBJ1-4; 7 bases agree with TRBD1. Germline V gives CDR1 GTSNPN, CDR2 SVGIG (reference sequence). CDR3 size: 15 residues. J was trimmed by 0 bases and V by 3 bases; bases with no gene match: 4.

V is TRBV5-5 and J is TRBJ2-5, with 7 nucleotides matching TRBD1. Germline CDR1 reads SGHKS; CDR2 reads YYEKEE (reference sequence). Germline trimming cut 5 bases from V and 5 bases from J; bases unmatched to any gene: 6. CDR3 length equals 13 residues. This CDR3 is CASSPDRRETQYF. CDR3 sequence (DNA): TGTGCCAGCAGTCCGGACAGGAGGGAGACCCAGTACTTC.

V usage is TRBV5-8 and J usage is TRBJ1-4; D ambiguous. The CDR3 loop spans 12 amino acids. Trimming removed 0 bases at V and 6 bases at J, with 3 bases between. Germline V gene sequence: CDR1 SGHTS, CDR2 YDEGEE. The CDR3: CASSLADEKLFF. CDR3 sequence (DNA): TGTGCCAGCAGCTTGGCGGATGAAAAACTGTTTTTT.

V usage is TRBV10-1 and J usage is TRBJ2-1, with D perhaps TRBD2 (5 bases). Trimming took 3 bases from V and 4 from J, leaving 22 bases between them. The germline V gene has CDR1 WNHNN and CDR2 SYGVQD (reference sequence). CDR3 length equals 18 residues. The CDR3 sequence: CASSDLKGVRAQYNEQFF. In DNA, the CDR3 is TGCGCCAGCAGTGATTTAAAAGGAGTGCGGGCCCAATACAATGAGCAGTTCTTC.

The V gene is TRBV24-1, the J gene TRBJ2-1; tentatively, D is TRBD1 (6 bases). CDR3 length: 14 amino acids. Deletions cut 3 bases from V and 8 bases from J, with 13 bases between. Germline-derived CDR1 and CDR2 are KGHDR and SFDVKD. The CDR3 region has the DNA TGTGCCACCAGTGATATGGACAGAGGGCATGAGCAGTTCTTC. This translates into CATSDMDRGHEQFF.